This entry is about one T cell receptor (beta chain). An input of about 0.45 to 1 ug of RNA was subjected to reverse transcription using random hexamers. TCRdb re-analysed the immunoSEQ multiplex PCR reads in MiXCR, keeping a single row per CDR3 protein. The table lists about 240,000 distinct CDR3 sequences, less than 96% of them singletons. This entry belongs to a study of CD8 T cells in Susac syndrome. The CDR3 covers 14 residues. The germline CDR1 and CDR2 sequences are GTSNPN and SVGIG (reference sequence). The V gene lost 5 bases and the J gene lost 4 bases, with 17 bases spanning the gap. The receptor comes from a human donor with Susac syndrome. The material sequenced was CD4+ T cells from PBMCs. The J gene is TRBJ1-2, the V gene TRBV30, with D maybe TRBD1 (6 bases). CDR3 in amino acids: CAWPQQGSGYGYTF. The CDR3 bases are TGTGCCTGGCCCCAGCAGGGGTCGGGCTATGGCTACACCTTC.